A selection of T cell receptor beta chains follows, all from one sample in a study of shared clonotypes between healthy human individuals. The protocol was immunoSEQ multiplex PCR, while the TCRdb copy is restricted to in-frame clones and leaves out a portion. Among about half a million clones, around 73% were seen once, and the ten largest hold about 12%. The sequenced sample consisted of PBMCs. The receptors derive from a woman aged 35 to 49 in good health. Some clones in this sample may be carry-over from other donors' samples. Both conserved end residues are part of each CDR3. The order of the fields is V gene, clone size, D gene, J gene, CDR3 DNA, CDR3 protein. D genes are given only for firm matches. Clone size is shown for a subset of rows, as once, few, many or a class of expanded clone.

TRBV18	NA	NA	TRBJ2-2	TGTGCCAGCTCACCAGGGGCCCACACCGGGGAGCTGTTTTTT	CASSPGAHTGELFF
TRBV30	NA	TRBD1	TRBJ2-5	TGTGCCTGGAGTCCGCCTTGGGCAGGGGGTCTGGAGACCCAGTACTTC	CAWSPPWAGGLETQYF
TRBV7-9	once	NA	TRBJ1-1	TGTGCCAGCAGCCCAGGGGCAGGGCTGAACACTGAAGCTTTCTTT	CASSPGAGLNTEAFF
TRBV7-9	once	NA	TRBJ1-4	TGTGCCAGCAGCTTAGCCTACAGGGCGGGAGAAAAACTGTTTTTT	CASSLAYRAGEKLFF
TRBV28	NA	TRBD2	TRBJ2-7	TGTGCCAGCAGTTCCCCCCGACTAAGCGGGAGGGCCCACGAGCAGTACTTC	CASSSPRLSGRAHEQYF
TRBV15	NA	NA	TRBJ1-5	TGTGCCACCAGCATGACGAGAGGTCAGCCCCAGCATTTT	CATSMTRGQPQHF
TRBV6-6	few	NA	TRBJ2-3	TGTGCCAGCAGTTATGGGGGAGAGGGGACAGATACGCAGTATTTT	CASSYGGEGTDTQYF
TRBV11-2	NA	NA	TRBJ1-2	TGTGCCAGCAGCTTTGGGGGGGCGTATGGCTACACCTTC	CASSFGGAYGYTF
TRBV28	NA	NA	TRBJ2-5	TGTGCCAGCAGTTTAGTGGGTAGGGCGGCTAGAGAGACCCAGTACTTC	CASSLVGRAARETQYF
TRBV5-6	NA	NA	TRBJ2-7	TGTGCCAGCAGCTTGGCTCATGGGGCGGTCTCCTACGAGCAGTACTTC	CASSLAHGAVSYEQYF
TRBV7-2	once	NA	TRBJ1-3	TGTGCCAGCAGCTTATTGGGGGGTTTTGGAAACACCATATATTTT	CASSLLGGFGNTIYF
TRBV30	NA	NA	TRBJ1-1	TGTGCCTGGCAGGGTACCACTGAAGCTTTCTTT	CAWQGTTEAFF
TRBV11-2	NA	NA	TRBJ2-1	TGTGCCAGCAGCTCCGCCGTAGGTACCTACAATGAGCAGTTCTTC	CASSSAVGTYNEQFF
TRBV7-3	NA	TRBD2	TRBJ2-2	TGTGCCAGCAGCCCCGGGAGGACCGGGGAGCTGTTTTTT	CASSPGRTGELFF
TRBV10-2	many	NA	TRBJ2-7	TGCGCCAGCAGAATTAGGACAAACTACGAGCAGTACTTC	CASRIRTNYEQYF
TRBV5-1	once	TRBD1	TRBJ2-5	TGCGCCAGCAGCTCTACAGGGGGCGGAGAGACCCAGTACTTC	CASSSTGGGETQYF
TRBV5-1	NA	TRBD2	TRBJ2-3	TGCGCCAGCAGCTTGGGCACGGGAGGGGATACGCAGTATTTT	CASSLGTGGDTQYF
TRBV5-6	NA	TRBD2	TRBJ2-7	TGTGCCAGCAGTGCCACCGGGACTAGCCGGGAGCAGTACTTC	CASSATGTSREQYF
TRBV30	NA	TRBD2	TRBJ2-2	TGTGCCTTTTCCGCCTCTCGACTAGCGTTATCAACCGGGGAGCTGTTTTTT	CAFSASRLALSTGELFF
TRBV7-6	NA	NA	TRBJ2-1	TGTGCCAGCAGCTCAGGACGGAGAGCCTACAATGAGCAGTTCTTC	CASSSGRRAYNEQFF
TRBV1	NA	NA	TRBJ2-1	TGCACCAGCAGCCATCCCGGGACTCGCGGCTACAATGAGCAGTTCTTC	CTSSHPGTRGYNEQFF
TRBV18	NA	NA	TRBJ2-7	TGTGCCAGCTCAATAGCGGTGGACGTCTACGAGCAGTACTTC	CASSIAVDVYEQYF
TRBV4-1	few	NA	TRBJ1-1	TGCGCCAGCAGCCTCCAGGGACGGAAGAACACTGAAGCTTTCTTT	CASSLQGRKNTEAFF
TRBV4-3	NA	NA	TRBJ2-1	TGCGCCAGCAGCCAAGATGAGGGCCCTCGGTACAATGAGCAGTTCTTC	CASSQDEGPRYNEQFF
TRBV5-4	NA	NA	TRBJ2-5	TGTGCCAGCAGCCGGGACGTCGCGGAGACCCAGTACTTC	CASSRDVAETQYF
TRBV10-3	few	NA	TRBJ1-5	TGTGCCATCAGTGAAGACATGAGCAATCAGCCCCAGCATTTT	CAISEDMSNQPQHF
TRBV29-1	NA	TRBD2	TRBJ2-1	TGCAGCGTTGAAGAACTTAGCGGGAGTATCGGGAATGAGCAGTTCTTC	CSVEELSGSIGNEQFF
TRBV28	NA	TRBD2	TRBJ2-5	TGTGCCAGCAGTGTCCTGGCGGGAGGGCTAAGGACCCAGTACTTC	CASSVLAGGLRTQYF
TRBV9	NA	NA	TRBJ2-3	TGTGCCAGCAGCCGGGACACCACAGATACGCAGTATTTT	CASSRDTTDTQYF
TRBV27	NA	NA	TRBJ2-7	TGTGCCAGCAGTCCGCGACTCCCTCTCCACGAGCAGTACTTC	CASSPRLPLHEQYF
TRBV10-3	NA	NA	TRBJ2-1	TGTGCCATCAAACCGTCGGGCTACAATGAGCAGTTCTTC	CAIKPSGYNEQFF
TRBV23-1	NA	TRBD1	TRBJ2-7	TGCGCCAGCAGTCAATCGAGGAGCCGGACAGGGGGATACGAGCAGTACTTC	CASSQSRSRTGGYEQYF
TRBV18	NA	TRBD1	TRBJ1-2	TGTGCCAGTTCCTACCCAGGGGGTAGTGGCTACACCTTC	CASSYPGGSGYTF
TRBV5-8	once	NA	TRBJ2-1	TGTGCCAGCAGCTTGTCATGGGAGCGACAGTTCTTGTATGAGCAGTTCTTC	CASSLSWERQFLYEQFF
TRBV4-1	once	NA	TRBJ1-2	TGCGCCAGCAGCCAAGCATTGGTGGGGGGCTATGGCTACACCTTC	CASSQALVGGYGYTF
TRBV6-1	few	NA	TRBJ2-1	TGTGCCAGCAGAAGGACAGTGGCCAGCTCTGAGCAGTTCTTC	CASRRTVASSEQFF
TRBV5-1	few	NA	TRBJ2-1	TGCGCCAGCAGCTTGGATGTGAACAATGAGCAGTTCTTC	CASSLDVNNEQFF
TRBV2	once	NA	TRBJ1-2	TGTGCCAGCAGTGAAGTGCCAGGGGTTTCGAGTGGCTACACCTTC	CASSEVPGVSSGYTF
TRBV11-2	NA	TRBD2	TRBJ2-3	TGTGCCAGCAGCCAGGGAGCGGGAGATGGCACAGATACGCAGTATTTT	CASSQGAGDGTDTQYF
TRBV28	NA	NA	TRBJ2-1	TGTGCCAGCAGTTTTAGAAGTGAGCAGTTCTTC	CASSFRSEQFF
TRBV7-6	NA	TRBD1	TRBJ2-5	TGTGCCAGCAGCTTAGCGTACAGGGGGCGGGAGACCCAGTACTTC	CASSLAYRGRETQYF
TRBV11-2	NA	TRBD1	TRBJ2-5	TGTGCCAGCAGCCCGTACAGGGGGCGCCTAGAGACCCAGTACTTC	CASSPYRGRLETQYF
TRBV27	NA	TRBD2	TRBJ2-7	TGTGCCAGCAGTTTGAGAGGGACTAGCAGCTACGAGCAGTACTTC	CASSLRGTSSYEQYF
TRBV6-5	NA	NA	TRBJ1-4	TGTGCCAGCAGTTCCGTTGCAACTAATGAAAAACTGTTTTTT	CASSSVATNEKLFF
TRBV7-9	once	TRBD2	TRBJ2-3	TGTGCCAGCAGCTCGGGGGGACTAGCTGTAACAGATACGCAGTATTTT	CASSSGGLAVTDTQYF
TRBV29-1	NA	TRBD1	TRBJ1-1	TGCAGCGTTGAACTCGGGACAGGAGTACCGAACACTGAAGCTTTCTTT	CSVELGTGVPNTEAFF
TRBV9	few	TRBD1	TRBJ2-5	TGTGCCAGCAGCCTAACAGGGGGCCAAGAGACCCAGTACTTC	CASSLTGGQETQYF
TRBV5-1	NA	NA	TRBJ1-4	TGCGCCAGCAGCTTGAGCGTTGCAACTAATGAAAAACTGTTTTTT	CASSLSVATNEKLFF
TRBV7-9	NA	NA	TRBJ1-4	TGTGCCAGCAGCTTAGTGGGCGGCGACAGCCTTGAAAAACTGTTTTTT	CASSLVGGDSLEKLFF
TRBV5-5	NA	TRBD1	TRBJ2-7	TGTGCCAGCAGCTCACAAGGACAGGGGAGGGAGCAGTACTTC	CASSSQGQGREQYF
TRBV18	NA	TRBD1	TRBJ2-6	TGTGCCAGCTCACCACCGGGACAGGCAACCTCTGGGGCCAACGTCCTGACTTTC	CASSPPGQATSGANVLTF